The clone carrying this T cell receptor (beta chain) has just a few counts. This table comes from immunoSEQ multiplex PCR, and its TCRdb copy is limited to in-frame clones, with some not included. The sample shows some 80,000 clones, 75% to 85% of them seen only once. The germline CDR1 and CDR2 sequences are SGDLS and YYNGEE. The CDR3 totals 12 residues. V gave up 3 bases and J gave up 1 base, with 5 bases separating them. This entry belongs to a study of technical replicates of blood from a handful of donors. The specimen sequenced was PBMCs. The chain has TRBV9 and TRBJ2-7; D gene unclear. This TCR was sampled from a human donor in good health. Some clones in this sample may be carry-over from other donors' samples. The CDR3: CASSDNSYEQYF. As DNA, the CDR3 is TGTGCCAGCAGCGATAATTCCTACGAGCAGTACTTC.